This TCR beta chain was sequenced for a study of OX40 agonist ivuxolimab in advanced cancers. For the study at large: Prior checkpoint blockade (anti-PD-1, anti-PD-L1 or anti-CTLA-4) was permitted; about 40% had it.

Study-wide results and caveats: At 0.1 to 3.0 mg/kg, clonal expansion of CD4+ and CD8+ blood T cells had occurred by week 6.

Sequencing used immunoSEQ multiplex PCR; TCRdb keeps in-frame clones, though not all of them. Of approximately 90,000 clones listed, roughly 89% are singletons. Of note for this clone: Its antigen is as yet unknown.

The CDR3 loop spans 15 amino acids. Trimming removed 8 bases from V and 6 bases from J; junction bases left unmatched: 11. The sample here was CD4+ or CD8+ T cells sorted from blood, taken in a trial of the OX40 agonist ivuxolimab. The V gene is TRBV5-3, the J gene TRBJ1-5, with TRBD1 identical over 10 bases. TRBV5-3 is an ORF for which the function is uncertain. The sequence was obtained from an adult with an advanced solid tumor such as melanoma, head and neck, liver or kidney cancer. This CDR3 reads CASSRTGTGVQPQHF. The CDR3 DNA is TGTGCCAGCAGCCGCACCGGGACAGGGGTTCAGCCCCAGCATTTT.